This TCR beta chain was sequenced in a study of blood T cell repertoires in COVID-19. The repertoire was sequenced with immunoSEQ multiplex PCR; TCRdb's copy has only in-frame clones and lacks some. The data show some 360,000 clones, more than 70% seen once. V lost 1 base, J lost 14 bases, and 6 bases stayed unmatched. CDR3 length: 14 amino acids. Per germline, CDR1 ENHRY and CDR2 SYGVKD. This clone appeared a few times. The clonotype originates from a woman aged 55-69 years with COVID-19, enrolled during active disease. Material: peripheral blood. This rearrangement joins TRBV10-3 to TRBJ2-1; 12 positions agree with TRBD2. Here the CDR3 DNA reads TGTGCCATCAGTGAGTTGGCTAGCGGGGGGGCGAAGTTCTTC. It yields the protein CAISELASGGAKFF.